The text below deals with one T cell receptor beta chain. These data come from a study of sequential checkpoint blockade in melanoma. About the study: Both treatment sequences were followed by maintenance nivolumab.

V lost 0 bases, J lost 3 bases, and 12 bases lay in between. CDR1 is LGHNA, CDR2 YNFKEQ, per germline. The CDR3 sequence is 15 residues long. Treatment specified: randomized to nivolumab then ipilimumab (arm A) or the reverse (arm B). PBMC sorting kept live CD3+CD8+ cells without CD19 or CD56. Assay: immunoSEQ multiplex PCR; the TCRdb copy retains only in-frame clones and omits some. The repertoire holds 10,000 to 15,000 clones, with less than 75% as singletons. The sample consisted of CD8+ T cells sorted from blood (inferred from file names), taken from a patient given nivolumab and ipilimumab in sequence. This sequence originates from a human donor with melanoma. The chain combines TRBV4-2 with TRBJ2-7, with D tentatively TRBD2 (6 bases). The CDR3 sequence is CASSQDTGLYYEQYF. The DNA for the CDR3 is TGTGCCAGCAGCCAAGATACGGGACTTTACTACGAGCAGTACTTC.